A single sample gave rise to the 12 T cell receptor beta chains below, sequenced in a study of blood T cell repertoires in COVID-19. Measured with immunoSEQ multiplex PCR; TCRdb has only the in-frame clones, and not every one. The sample has 200,000 to 250,000 clones; 75% to 85% are singletons. Sequences were obtained from peripheral blood. Receptors were obtained from a man over 45 with active or convalescent COVID-19.

V and J are TRBV9 and TRBJ2-5; 7 bases are a match to TRBD2. V lost 3 bases to trimming and J lost 9 bases; unmatched junction nucleotides: 8. CDR3 size: 13 residues. The germline V gene has CDR1 SGDLS and CDR2 YYNGEE. CDR3 sequence (DNA): TGTGCCAGCAGCGCTGGGCGGGAGAGGGCCCAGTACTTC. As protein: CASSAGRERAQYF.

This chain links TRBV28 with TRBJ2-2; possible D gene TRBD1, 5 bases. V was trimmed by 7 bases and J by 4 bases, leaving 10 bases between them. From germline, CDR1 is MDHEN and CDR2 SYDVKM. The CDR3 spans 13 residues. CDR3 in amino acids: CASTAGSTGELFF. The CDR3 DNA sequence: TGTGCCAGCACGGCAGGGTCCACCGGGGAGCTGTTTTTT.

The CDR3 region has the DNA TGTGCCAGCAGCTCCTCCCACCATTGGCCCAAACCGGGACAAAAGAATGAAAAACTGTTTTTT. Encoded protein: CASSSSHHWPKPGQKNEKLFF. The chain couples TRBV27 to TRBJ1-4; TRBD1 might be the D (6 bases). The V and J ends lost 6 bases and 5 bases respectively, with 34 bases between them. CDR3 size: 21 residues. Germline V gene data show CDR1 as MNHEY and CDR2 as SMNVEV (reference sequence).

The chain links TRBV7-9 to TRBJ2-3, with D possibly TRBD2 on 5 matching bases. Germline V CDR1 and CDR2: SEHNR, FQNEAQ (reference sequence). The germline V and J ends were trimmed by 2 bases and 0 bases, with 12 bases remaining between them. The CDR3 runs 16 residues. The CDR3 protein is CASSLLIWTSTDTQYF. In DNA, the CDR3 is TGTGCCAGCAGCTTACTTATTTGGACTAGCACAGATACGCAGTATTTT.

With respect to this clone: The sample carries other DNA sequences with the same CDR3. The chain couples TRBV5-1 to TRBJ2-5; D may be TRBD1 (6 bases). This CDR3 is 13 amino acids long. Between the trimmed V and J ends, which lost 0 bases and 5 bases, there was a span of 8 bases. CDR1 and CDR2 from the germline V gene are SGHRS and YFSETQ. Here the CDR3 reads CASSLGGGETQYF. CDR3 coding DNA: TGCGCCAGCAGCTTGGGAGGGGGTGAGACCCAGTACTTC.

This clone was seen a single time. This rearrangement joins TRBV7-9 to TRBJ1-3, with 10 bases matching TRBD1. The CDR3 has 13 residues. The V gene's germline CDR1 is SEHNR and CDR2 FQNEAQ (reference sequence). V lost 10 bases and J lost 5; bases outside the gene matches: 5. CDR3 coding DNA: TGTGCCACCCAGACAGGGGGCCGAAACACCATATATTTT. Its protein is CATQTGGRNTIYF.

Here the CDR3 reads CASSLTSYREQFF. The CDR3 coding sequence is TGTGCCAGCAGCCTGACTAGTTATCGTGAGCAGTTCTTC. The chain has TRBV7-2 and TRBJ2-1; perhaps TRBD2 as D (6 bases). The CDR3 is 13 residues long. Germline V gene data show CDR1 as SGHTA and CDR2 as FQGNSA. The V end was cut by 5 bases, the J end by 9 bases, with 14 bases between.

This chain joins TRBV5-4 and TRBJ2-7; weak D call: TRBD1 (5 bases). Trimming took 0 bases from V and 0 from J, leaving 13 bases between them. Germline CDR1 and CDR2: SGHNT and YYREEE (reference sequence). The CDR3 extends over 16 amino acids. CDR3 in amino acids: CASSLAQGHLSYEQYF. In DNA, the CDR3 is TGTGCCAGCAGCTTGGCGCAGGGCCACCTCTCCTACGAGCAGTACTTC. The whole variable domain, remainder taken from reference TRBV5-4 and TRBJ2-7, is ETGVTQSPTHLIKTRGQQVTLRCSSQSGHNTVSWYQQALGQGPQFIFQYYREEENGRGNFPPRFSGLQFPNYSSELNVNALELDDSALYLCASSLAQGHLSYEQYFGPGTRLTVT.

This chain's CDR3 is CAWTTDTSSYNEQFF. The DNA of the CDR3 is TGTGCCTGGACCACTGACACGAGCTCCTACAATGAGCAGTTCTTC. V gene TRBV30 combines with J gene TRBJ2-1; D not resolved. CDR1 and CDR2 (germline): GTSNPN, SVGIG (reference sequence). V was clipped by 4 bases and J by 0 bases, with 13 bases between them. This CDR3 contains 15 residues.

This chain connects TRBV6-2 or TRBV6-3 to TRBJ1-2; D ambiguous. This CDR3 has 15 residues. Germline CDR1 and CDR2: MNHEY and SVGEGT. V was shortened by 5 bases and J by 1 base, with 14 bases between the two germline ends. The CDR3 sequence: CASSRGLFLNYGYTF. CDR3 nucleotide sequence: TGTGCCAGCAGTAGAGGACTGTTCCTTAACTATGGCTACACCTTC.

The J gene is TRBJ1-6, the V gene TRBV11-2; perhaps TRBD1 as D (5 bases). The V end was cut by 5 bases, the J end by 8 bases, with 25 bases between. CDR3 length: 18 residues. CDR1 SGHAT and CDR2 FQNNGV come from the germline V gene. The CDR3 is CASSVRVGGRRGDSPLHF. CDR3 nucleotides: TGTGCCAGCAGCGTACGGGTTGGCGGGCGGAGGGGAGATTCACCCCTCCACTTT.

V usage is TRBV5-1 and J usage is TRBJ2-1; perhaps TRBD2 as D (6 bases). V lost 0 bases and J 5 bases, leaving 9 bases between the germline ends. Germline V gene lookup returns CDR1 SGHRS and CDR2 YFSETQ. The length of the CDR3 is 14 residues. CDR3 sequence: CASSLGLEHNEQFF. In DNA form, the CDR3 reads TGCGCCAGCAGCTTGGGACTAGAGCACAATGAGCAGTTCTTC.